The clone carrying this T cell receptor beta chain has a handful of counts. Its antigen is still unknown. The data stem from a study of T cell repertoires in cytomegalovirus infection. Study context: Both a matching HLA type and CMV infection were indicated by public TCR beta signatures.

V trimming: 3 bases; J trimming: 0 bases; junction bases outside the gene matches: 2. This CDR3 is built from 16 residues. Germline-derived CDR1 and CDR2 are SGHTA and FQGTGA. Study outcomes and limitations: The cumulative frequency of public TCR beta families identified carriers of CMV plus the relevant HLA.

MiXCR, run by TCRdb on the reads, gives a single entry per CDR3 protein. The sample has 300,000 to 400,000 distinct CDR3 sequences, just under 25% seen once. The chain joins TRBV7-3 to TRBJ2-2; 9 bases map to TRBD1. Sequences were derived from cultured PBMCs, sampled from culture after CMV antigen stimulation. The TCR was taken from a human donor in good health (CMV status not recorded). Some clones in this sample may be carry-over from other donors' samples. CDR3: CASSLTGGANTGELFF. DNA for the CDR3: TGTGCCAGCAGCTTGACAGGGGGAGCGAACACCGGGGAGCTGTTTTTT.